This paragraph covers one T cell receptor beta chain sequence. Its antigen remains unidentified. These data belong to a study of vaccination effects on CD4 cells after COVID-19. For the study at large: At 16 days and one week before vaccination, two convalescent patients gave samples.

V was pared by 5 bases and J by 2 bases, with 11 bases between. Per the germline V gene, CDR1 is LNHDA and CDR2 is SQIVND (reference sequence). The CDR3 is 14 amino acids. Profiling relied on immunoSEQ multiplex PCR, and the TCRdb table lists in-frame clones only, not all of them. The table has about 22,000 clones, 76% seen once. Before any sequencing was done, the ViraFEST assay used viral peptide pools to expand antigen-specific CD4+ T cells. Following a 10-day culture, CD4+ T cells were purified. A PCR test confirmed that the person had SARS-CoV-2 infection between March and December 2020. Cultures had half their medium replaced with IL-2 medium on days 3 and 7.

The V gene is TRBV19, the J gene TRBJ2-3; either TRBD1 or TRBD2 may fit D (5 bases each). The receptor's source is a human donor who had a prior SARS-CoV-2 infection. The sequencing used CD4+ T cells from PBMCs cultured with SARS-CoV-2 spike peptides, collected before COVID-19 vaccination. The CDR3 sequence: CASSRVGVTDTQYF. The CDR3 DNA reads TGTGCCAGTAGTCGCGTGGGGGTCACAGATACGCAGTATTTT.